The sequence of this T cell receptor beta chain was determined in a study of blood T cells in healthy people across ages. Each sample used at least 6 million PBMCs. Together with a sample-barcoded 5' primer, a J-beta primer mix was included in a second PCR lasting roughly 6 to 12 cycles. Paired-end reads containing CDR3 totaled no fewer than 2.5 million for each sample. TCRdb analysed the 5' RACE reads with MiXCR anew, one entry per CDR3 protein. This sample carries about 810,000 distinct CDR3 sequences, approximately 35% of them seen once, and the ten largest clones take under 15%. V was trimmed by 0 bases and J by 12 bases, leaving 15 bases between them. From germline, CDR1 is MNHEY and CDR2 SVGEGT. This CDR3 has 14 amino acids.

The J gene is TRBJ2-1, the V gene TRBV6-2 or TRBV6-3, with D possibly TRBD2 on 6 matching bases. The source material was blood. The clonotype originates from a man between 18 and 35 years old in good health. CDR3 in amino acids: CASSYSDWGGVQFF. CDR3 nucleotides: TGTGCCAGCAGTTACTCGGACTGGGGAGGTGTGCAGTTCTTC.